This entry lists 8 T cell receptor beta chains sequenced from one sample in a study of technical replicates of blood from four donors. Sequencing used immunoSEQ multiplex PCR; TCRdb keeps in-frame clones, though not all of them. The sample yields about 61,000 clones, approximately 97% seen once. The sample was T cells isolated from PBMCs. These receptors all stem from a human donor in good health.

V and J are TRBV4-1 and TRBJ2-1; 8 nucleotides align to TRBD2. Trimming at V came to 0 bases and at J to 9 bases, leaving 10 bases not matched to a gene. This CDR3 comprises 16 residues. Germline V CDR1 and CDR2: MGHRA, YSYEKL. As DNA, the CDR3 is TGCGCCAGCAGCCAAGATCAGGGACTAGTTATTCGTGAGCAGTTCTTC. Protein product: CASSQDQGLVIREQFF.

The chain joins TRBV7-2 to TRBJ2-7, with TRBD2 matching over 11 bases. Germline trimming cut 4 bases from V and 6 bases from J; bases unmatched to any gene: 8. Germline loops: CDR1 SGHTA, CDR2 FQGNSA. The CDR3 covers 15 residues. The CDR3 coding sequence is TGTGCCAGCAGCTGGGACGAACTAGCGGGAGTCGAGCAGTACTTC. The encoded protein is CASSWDELAGVEQYF.

The chain is built from TRBV5-6 and TRBJ2-7, with 8 bases identical to TRBD2. The V gene end was trimmed by 6 bases and the J gene end by 0 bases; junction bases not matched to a gene: 5. The CDR3 is 14 residues long. CDR1 is SGHDT and CDR2 is YYEEEE in the germline V gene. CDR3 coding DNA: TGTGCCAGCACCTTAGCGGGGTCCTCCTACGAGCAGTACTTC. Translation gives CASTLAGSSYEQYF.

The chain links TRBV2 to TRBJ2-3, with TRBD1 matching over 7 bases. The V gene's germline CDR1 is SNHLY and CDR2 FYNNEI. This CDR3 region has 13 residues. V lost 6 bases and J lost 3; bases outside the gene matches: 3. The CDR3 DNA is TGTGCCAGCAGCGCAGGGGGTACAGATACGCAGTATTTT. As protein: CASSAGGTDTQYF.

V gene TRBV7-2 combines with J gene TRBJ2-1; 8 nucleotides match TRBD2. V gave up 1 base and J gave up 1 base; unmatched junction bases: 3. Looked up from germline, CDR1 is SGHTA and CDR2 is FQGNSA. The CDR3 length is 16 residues. The CDR3 loop is CASSLESGSSYNEQFF. CDR3 sequence (DNA): TGTGCCAGCAGCTTAGAGAGCGGGAGTTCCTACAATGAGCAGTTCTTC.

The chain joins TRBV6-5 to TRBJ2-5; D not resolved. The CDR3 is made up of 15 amino acids. V gave up 0 bases and J gave up 5 bases, with 13 bases separating them. CDR1 is MNHEY, CDR2 SVGAGI, per germline. The CDR3 DNA follows: TGTGCCAGCAGTTACTCGATGGCTAGACCCGAGACCCAGTACTTC. Its translation: CASSYSMARPETQYF.

This clone showed up just once. V is TRBV10-2 and J is TRBJ2-1; 12 nucleotides agree with TRBD1. J was trimmed by 10 bases and V by 5 bases; bases with no gene match: 9. This CDR3 contains 15 residues. Looked up from germline, CDR1 is WSHSY and CDR2 is SAAADI. The CDR3 DNA is TGCGCCAGCAGTATAATCCGGGACAGGGGGCCGGAGCAGTTCTTC. It encodes CASSIIRDRGPEQFF.

The CDR3 bases are TGTGCCAGCAGTCCTTTGACAGGTTGGTTGTACGAGCAGTACTTC. Translation gives CASSPLTGWLYEQYF. This chain links TRBV6-5 with TRBJ2-7, with a weak D call TRBD1 (6 bases). Germline V gene sequence: CDR1 MNHEY, CDR2 SVGAGI. V was cut by 5 bases and J by 4 bases, with 18 bases left in between. This CDR3 is built from 15 residues.